A selection of T cell receptor beta chains follows, all from one sample in a study of beta chain features in type 1 diabetes. Repertoires were generated with immunoSEQ multiplex PCR, while TCRdb's copy carries only in-frame clones and drops some. Among under 350,000 clones listed, 14% were seen once. The sequencing sample was made of naive CD4+ T cells from blood. Receptors were obtained from a man younger than 40 with type 1 diabetes. Each CDR3 is given with its conserved first and last residue. A D gene is named only where the DNA matches it firmly. The size of a clone is reported for some rows only, either as once, few or many, or as a class for expanded clones.

>NA|TRBJ2-2|NA|15|TRBV5-1
TGCGCCAGCAGCTTTGGACAGTCGAACACCGGGGAGCTGTTTTTT
CASSFGQSNTGELFF
>NA|TRBJ1-5|few|15|TRBV18
TGTGCCAGCTCACTCTCAGGGCCGCTCGATCAGCCCCAGCATTTT
CASSLSGPLDQPQHF
>TRBD2|TRBJ2-5|NA|15|TRBV5-1
TGCGCCAGCAATCGAGCGGGAGGGGTCCAAGAGACCCAGTACTTC
CASNRAGGVQETQYF
>TRBD2|TRBJ2-1|few|15|TRBV4-2
TGTGCCAGCAGCCAAGTGAGCGGGAGCTACAATGAGCAGTTCTTC
CASSQVSGSYNEQFF
>TRBD2|TRBJ2-3|few|16|TRBV9
TGTGCCAGCAGCCCGGGGCTAGCGGGAGGTGGAGATACGCAGTATTTT
CASSPGLAGGGDTQYF
>NA|TRBJ2-5|few|13|TRBV18
TGTGCCAGCTCAAACCGGGAGCAAGAGACCCAGTACTTC
CASSNREQETQYF
>NA|TRBJ2-1|few|15|TRBV27
TGTGCCAGCAGGAGACAGCCTAGCTCCTACAATGAGCAGTTCTTC
CASRRQPSSYNEQFF
>NA|TRBJ2-3|few|15|TRBV18
TGTGCCAGCACGTACCGGGAGAGAAGCACAGATACGCAGTATTTT
CASTYRERSTDTQYF
>TRBD1|TRBJ1-2|NA|14|TRBV5-4
TGTGCCAGCAGCCAAGACAGGGTATGGGTTGGCTACACCTTC
CASSQDRVWVGYTF
>NA|TRBJ1-1|few|15|TRBV9
TGTGCCAGCAGCGTAACAGGGAAGTGGAACACTGAAGCTTTCTTT
CASSVTGKWNTEAFF
>NA|TRBJ1-1|NA|14|TRBV23-1
TGCGCCAGCGCCCCGGGCAGGGTCGGTTCTGAAGCTTTCTTT
CASAPGRVGSEAFF
>TRBD1|TRBJ1-5|few|15|TRBV9
TGTGCCAGCAGCGTAGACTCGGGACAGGGTCAGCCCCAGCATTTT
CASSVDSGQGQPQHF
>NA|TRBJ2-7|few|12|TRBV5-6
TGTGCCAGCAGCGTTCGTACCTACGAGCAGTACTTC
CASSVRTYEQYF
>TRBD1|TRBJ2-1|few|15|TRBV28
TGTGCCAGCAGCCTGACAGGGGGGGTTTGGAATGAGCAGTTCTTC
CASSLTGGVWNEQFF
>TRBD2|TRBJ2-7|few|15|TRBV7-2
TGTGCCAGCAGCTTAGCGCCGGGACTAGCGTGGGAGCAGTACTTC
CASSLAPGLAWEQYF
>NA|TRBJ2-7|NA|14|TRBV29-1
TGCAGCGTTGAAGCGGGAACGGGAGTGGAGGAGCAGTACTTC
CSVEAGTGVEEQYF
>NA|TRBJ2-3|NA|17|TRBV25-1
TGTGCCAGCACTTCGGCGGGACGGTTTACACACACAGATACGCAGTATTTT
CASTSAGRFTHTDTQYF
>NA|TRBJ2-1|NA|14|TRBV7-2
TGTGCCAGCAGCTCAGAGAGGTCCTACAATGAGCAGTTCTTC
CASSSERSYNEQFF
>TRBD1|TRBJ1-5|NA|17|TRBV28
TGTGCCAGCAGTTCCCCTCCGGGACAGGATAGCAATCAGCCCCAGCATTTT
CASSSPPGQDSNQPQHF
>TRBD1|TRBJ2-1|NA|13|TRBV5-1
TGCGCCAGCAGCCAGGGACAGGGGAATGAGCAGTTCTTC
CASSQGQGNEQFF
>TRBD2|TRBJ2-1|once|16|TRBV7-8
TGTGCCAGCAGCTTAGGGAGCGGGACCTCCTACAATGAGCAGTTCTTC
CASSLGSGTSYNEQFF
>TRBD2|TRBJ2-1|NA|15|TRBV5-1
TGCGCCAGCAGCTCACTAGCGTCACCAGTTGGTGAGCAGTTCTTC
CASSSLASPVGEQFF
>TRBD1|TRBJ1-2|few|14|TRBV19
TGTGCCAGTATCTCATTAGGGGGACAGGGACGCTACACCTTC
CASISLGGQGRYTF
>TRBD2|TRBJ2-3|few|17|TRBV4-3
TGCGCCAGCAGCCAAGAAGGCGGGACTAGCGTCACAGATACGCAGTATTTT
CASSQEGGTSVTDTQYF
>TRBD1|TRBJ2-7|few|12|TRBV5-6
TGTGCCAGCAGCTATGACAGGGGCGAGCAGTACTTC
CASSYDRGEQYF